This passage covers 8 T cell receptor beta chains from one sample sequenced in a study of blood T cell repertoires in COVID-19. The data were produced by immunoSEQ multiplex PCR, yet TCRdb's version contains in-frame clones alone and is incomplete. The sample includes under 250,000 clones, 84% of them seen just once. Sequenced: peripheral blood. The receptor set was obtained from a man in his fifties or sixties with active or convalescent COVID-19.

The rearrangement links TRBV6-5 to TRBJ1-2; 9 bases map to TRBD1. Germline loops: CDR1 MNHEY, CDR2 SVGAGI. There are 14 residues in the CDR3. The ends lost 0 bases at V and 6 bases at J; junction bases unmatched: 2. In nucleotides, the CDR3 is TGTGCCAGCAGTTACTCGGGACAGGGTAATGGCTACACCTTC. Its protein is CASSYSGQGNGYTF.

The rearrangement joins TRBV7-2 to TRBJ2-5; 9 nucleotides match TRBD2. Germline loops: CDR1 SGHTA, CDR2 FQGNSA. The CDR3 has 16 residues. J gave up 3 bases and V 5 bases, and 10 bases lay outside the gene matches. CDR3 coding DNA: TGTGCCAGCAGCCCCTCTTTCCGCGGGGGGGAAGAGACCCAGTACTTC. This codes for CASSPSFRGGEETQYF.

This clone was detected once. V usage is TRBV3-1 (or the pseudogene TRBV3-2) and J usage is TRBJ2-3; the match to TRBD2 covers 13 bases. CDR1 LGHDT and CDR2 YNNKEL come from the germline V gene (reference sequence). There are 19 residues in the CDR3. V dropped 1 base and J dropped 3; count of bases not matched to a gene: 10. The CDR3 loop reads CASSQGIYTSGRATDTQYF. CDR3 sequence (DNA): TGTGCCAGCAGCCAAGGGATCTACACTAGCGGGAGGGCTACAGATACGCAGTATTTT.

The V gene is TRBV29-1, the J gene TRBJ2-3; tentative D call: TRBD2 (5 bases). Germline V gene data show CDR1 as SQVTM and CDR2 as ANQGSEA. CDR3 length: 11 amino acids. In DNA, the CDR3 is TGCGCCGGCGGGAGCACAGATACGCAGTATTTT. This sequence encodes CAGGSTDTQYF.

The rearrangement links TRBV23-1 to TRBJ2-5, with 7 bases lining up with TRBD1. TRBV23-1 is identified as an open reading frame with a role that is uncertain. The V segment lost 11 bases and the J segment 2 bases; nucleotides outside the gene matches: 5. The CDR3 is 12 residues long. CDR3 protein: CAGSRGQETQYF. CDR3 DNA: TGCGCCGGTAGCAGGGGGCAAGAGACCCAGTACTTC.

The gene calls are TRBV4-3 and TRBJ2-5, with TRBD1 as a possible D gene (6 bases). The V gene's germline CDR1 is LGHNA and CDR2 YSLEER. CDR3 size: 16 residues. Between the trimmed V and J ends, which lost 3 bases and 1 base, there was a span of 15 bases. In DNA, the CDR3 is TGCGCCAGCAGCCACGATCCACAGGGTACCCAAGAGACCCAGTACTTC. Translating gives CASSHDPQGTQETQYF.

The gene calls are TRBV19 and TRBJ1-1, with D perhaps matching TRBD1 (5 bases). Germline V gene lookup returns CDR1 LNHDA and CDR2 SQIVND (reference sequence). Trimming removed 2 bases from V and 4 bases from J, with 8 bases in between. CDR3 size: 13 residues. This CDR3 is CASSITGGTEAFF. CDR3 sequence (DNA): TGTGCCAGTAGTATAACGGGGGGCACTGAAGCTTTCTTT.

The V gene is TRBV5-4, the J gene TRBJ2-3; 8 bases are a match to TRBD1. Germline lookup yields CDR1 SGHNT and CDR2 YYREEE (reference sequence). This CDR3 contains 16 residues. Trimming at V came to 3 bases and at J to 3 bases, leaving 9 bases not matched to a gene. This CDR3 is CASSSQGARETDTQYF. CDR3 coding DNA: TGTGCCAGCAGCTCCCAGGGGGCCAGGGAGACAGATACGCAGTATTTT.